Listed below are T cell receptor beta chains from one sample, sequenced in a study of CD8+CD57+ T cells in acquired aplastic anemia. MiXCR, applied by TCRdb to the reads, yields one record per CDR3 protein. The table shows roughly 160,000 distinct CDR3 sequences, with less than 60% occurring only once. Material for sequencing was sorted CD4+, CD8+, or CD8+CD57+ T cells (not recorded which) from PBMCs. The origin of the receptors is a human donor with aplastic anemia. The CDR3 runs from the conserved cysteine through the conserved F or W. D genes are given only for firm matches. Clone size is stated in some rows and not others, as once, few, many or a class when expanded.

CDR3nt: TGTGCCAGCAGTGATCTAGGGGGAAATCAGCCCCAGCATTTT
CDR3aa: CASSDLGGNQPQHF
abundance: once
v_gene: TRBV2
d_gene: NA
j_gene: TRBJ1-5

CDR3nt: TGTGCCAGCAGTTGGGCGGGAGGTACGGATACGCAGTATTTT
CDR3aa: CASSWAGGTDTQYF
abundance: many
v_gene: TRBV6-5
d_gene: TRBD2
j_gene: TRBJ2-3

CDR3nt: TGCGCCAGCAGGCCGTCGAGAGCGACAGATACGCAGTATTTT
CDR3aa: CASRPSRATDTQYF
abundance: NA
v_gene: TRBV10-2
d_gene: NA
j_gene: TRBJ2-3

CDR3nt: TGTGCCAGCAGTCGCCGCACAGATACGCAGTATTTT
CDR3aa: CASSRRTDTQYF
abundance: few
v_gene: TRBV27
d_gene: NA
j_gene: TRBJ2-3

CDR3nt: TGTGCCATCAGCGATGAGGTAACTGAAGCTTTCTTT
CDR3aa: CAISDEVTEAFF
abundance: once
v_gene: TRBV10-3
d_gene: NA
j_gene: TRBJ1-1

CDR3nt: TGTGCCAGTAGTACGACAGGGGCCTACAATCAGCCCCAGCATTTT
CDR3aa: CASSTTGAYNQPQHF
abundance: NA
v_gene: TRBV19
d_gene: TRBD1
j_gene: TRBJ1-5

CDR3nt: TGCGCCAGCAGCTTGGTAGGGACATCAAACACTGAAGCTTTCTTT
CDR3aa: CASSLVGTSNTEAFF
abundance: NA
v_gene: TRBV5-1
d_gene: NA
j_gene: TRBJ1-1

CDR3nt: TGTGCCAGCAGCTTGGGGGACAGGGAGAACACTGAAGCTTTCTTT
CDR3aa: CASSLGDRENTEAFF
abundance: NA
v_gene: TRBV7-9
d_gene: TRBD1
j_gene: TRBJ1-1

CDR3nt: TGTGCCACCAGTGACCCGGGACTAGCGGGAGAATATGAGCAGTTCTTC
CDR3aa: CATSDPGLAGEYEQFF
abundance: NA
v_gene: TRBV24-1
d_gene: TRBD2
j_gene: TRBJ2-1

CDR3nt: TGTGCCAGCAGCTCCTACGGAAAAGCCGAGCAGTACTTC
CDR3aa: CASSSYGKAEQYF
abundance: many
v_gene: TRBV7-3
d_gene: NA
j_gene: TRBJ2-7

CDR3nt: TGTGCCAGCAGCTACGGGACAGAGCAGTACTTC
CDR3aa: CASSYGTEQYF
abundance: many
v_gene: TRBV5-6
d_gene: NA
j_gene: TRBJ2-7

CDR3nt: TGTGCCACCAGCTTACAACAGGGCCCCGAGACCCAGTACTTC
CDR3aa: CATSLQQGPETQYF
abundance: few
v_gene: TRBV15
d_gene: NA
j_gene: TRBJ2-5

CDR3nt: TGTGCCAGCAGTTTAACCTACAATGAGCAGTTCTTC
CDR3aa: CASSLTYNEQFF
abundance: NA
v_gene: TRBV28
d_gene: NA
j_gene: TRBJ2-1

CDR3nt: TGTGCCAGCTCTGGGAGTGATCATGAGACCCAGTACTTC
CDR3aa: CASSGSDHETQYF
abundance: NA
v_gene: TRBV5-6
d_gene: NA
j_gene: TRBJ2-5

CDR3nt: TGTGCCAGCAGTTCCCGAATCGTGGGACTTACAGAGCAGTACTTC
CDR3aa: CASSSRIVGLTEQYF
abundance: many
v_gene: TRBV27
d_gene: NA
j_gene: TRBJ2-7